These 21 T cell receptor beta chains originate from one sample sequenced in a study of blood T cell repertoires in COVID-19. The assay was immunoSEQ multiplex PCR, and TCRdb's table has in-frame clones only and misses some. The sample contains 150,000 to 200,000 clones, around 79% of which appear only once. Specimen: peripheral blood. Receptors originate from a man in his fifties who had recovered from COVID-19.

The DNA for the CDR3 is TGTGCCAGCAGCGCCGCATCCAGCGCAACTAGCGGATTCTACAATGAGCAGTTCTTC. Amino acid sequence: CASSAASSATSGFYNEQFF. This chain connects TRBV9 to TRBJ2-1; 8 bases align to TRBD2. Germline-derived CDR1 and CDR2 are SGDLS and YYNGEE. This CDR3 spans 19 amino acids. With 3 bases clipped from V and 3 bases from J, the junction kept 17 bases outside the gene matches.

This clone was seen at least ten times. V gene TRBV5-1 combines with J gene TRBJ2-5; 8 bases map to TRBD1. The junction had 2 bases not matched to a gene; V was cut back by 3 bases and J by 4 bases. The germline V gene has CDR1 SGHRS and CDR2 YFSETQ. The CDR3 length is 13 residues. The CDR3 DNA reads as TGCGCCAGCAGCTCGACAGGGGTAGAGACCCAGTACTTC. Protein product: CASSSTGVETQYF.

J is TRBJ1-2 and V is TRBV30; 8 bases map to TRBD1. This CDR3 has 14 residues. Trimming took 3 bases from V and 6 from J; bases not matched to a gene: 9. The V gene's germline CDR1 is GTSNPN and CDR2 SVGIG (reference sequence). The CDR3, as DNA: TGTGCCTGGAGCATAAGGACAGGGTTGAATGGCTACACCTTC. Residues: CAWSIRTGLNGYTF.

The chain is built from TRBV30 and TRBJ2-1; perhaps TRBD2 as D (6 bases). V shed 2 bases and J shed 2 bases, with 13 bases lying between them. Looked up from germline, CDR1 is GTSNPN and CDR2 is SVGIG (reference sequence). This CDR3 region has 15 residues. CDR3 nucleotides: TGTGCCTGGAGTTCCTCTAGCGTTACCTACAATGAGCAGTTCTTC. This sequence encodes CAWSSSSVTYNEQFF.

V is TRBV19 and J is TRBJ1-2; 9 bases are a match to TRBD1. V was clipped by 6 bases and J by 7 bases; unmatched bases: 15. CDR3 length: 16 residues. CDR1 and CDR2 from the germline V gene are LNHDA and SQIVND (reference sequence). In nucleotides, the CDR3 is TGTGCCAGTAGCCCGGGACAGGGAAAAGTTTTGAGTGGCTACACCTTC. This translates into CASSPGQGKVLSGYTF.

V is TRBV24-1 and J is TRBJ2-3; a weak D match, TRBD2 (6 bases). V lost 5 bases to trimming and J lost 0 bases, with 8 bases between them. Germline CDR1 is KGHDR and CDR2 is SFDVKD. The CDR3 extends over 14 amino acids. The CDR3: CATSGRDSTDTQYF. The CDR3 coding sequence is TGTGCCACCAGTGGGCGGGACAGCACAGATACGCAGTATTTT.

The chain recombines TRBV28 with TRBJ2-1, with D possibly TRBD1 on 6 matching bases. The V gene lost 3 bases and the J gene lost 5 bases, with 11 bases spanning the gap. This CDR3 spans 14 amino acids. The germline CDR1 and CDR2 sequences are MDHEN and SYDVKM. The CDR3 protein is CASSFGGVNNEQFF. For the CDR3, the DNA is TGTGCCAGCAGTTTTGGGGGCGTGAACAATGAGCAGTTCTTC.

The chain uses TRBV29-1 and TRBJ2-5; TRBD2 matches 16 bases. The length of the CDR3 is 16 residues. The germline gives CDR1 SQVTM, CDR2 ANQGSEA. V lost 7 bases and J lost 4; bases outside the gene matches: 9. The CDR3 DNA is TGCAGCGCCTCGGGGACTAGCGGGAGGGCCAGAGAGACCCAGTACTTC. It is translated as CSASGTSGRARETQYF.

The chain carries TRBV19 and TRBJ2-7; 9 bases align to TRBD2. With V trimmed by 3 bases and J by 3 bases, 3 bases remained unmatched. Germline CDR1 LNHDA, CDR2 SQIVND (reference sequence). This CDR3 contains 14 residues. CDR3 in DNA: TGTGCCAGTAGTATTACTAGCGGGTACTACGAGCAGTACTTC. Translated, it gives CASSITSGYYEQYF.

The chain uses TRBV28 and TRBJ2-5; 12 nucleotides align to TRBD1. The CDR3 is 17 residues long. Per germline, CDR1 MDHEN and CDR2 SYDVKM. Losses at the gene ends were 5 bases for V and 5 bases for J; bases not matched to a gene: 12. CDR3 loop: CASSPHPGQGARETQYF. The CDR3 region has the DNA TGTGCCAGCAGTCCCCATCCGGGACAGGGGGCGAGGGAGACCCAGTACTTC.

The CDR3 bases are TGTGCCAGTACCCCCGGGGAACCCTACAATGAGCAGTTCTTC. It encodes CASTPGEPYNEQFF. The chain is built from TRBV19 and TRBJ2-1; possible D gene TRBD2, 5 bases. The CDR3 length is 14 residues. CDR1 is LNHDA and CDR2 is SQIVND in the germline V gene (reference sequence). V gave up 7 bases and J gave up 2 bases, with 12 bases separating them.

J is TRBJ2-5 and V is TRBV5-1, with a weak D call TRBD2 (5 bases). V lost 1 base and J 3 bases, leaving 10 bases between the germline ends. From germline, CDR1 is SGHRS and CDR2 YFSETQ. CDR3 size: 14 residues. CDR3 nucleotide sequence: TGCGCCAGCAGCTTGTCCGGGGTAGAAGAGACCCAGTACTTC. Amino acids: CASSLSGVEETQYF.

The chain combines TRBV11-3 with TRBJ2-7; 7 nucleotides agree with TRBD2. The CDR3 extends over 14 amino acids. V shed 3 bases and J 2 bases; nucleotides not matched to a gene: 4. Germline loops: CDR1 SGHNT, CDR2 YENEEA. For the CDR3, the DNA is TGTGCCAGCAGCTTGTCCAGCGGGACCTACGAGCAGTACTTC. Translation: CASSLSSGTYEQYF.

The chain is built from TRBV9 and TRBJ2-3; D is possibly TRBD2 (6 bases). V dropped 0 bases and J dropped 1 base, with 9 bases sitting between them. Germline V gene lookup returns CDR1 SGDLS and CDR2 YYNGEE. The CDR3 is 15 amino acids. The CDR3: CASSVAGAGTDTQYF. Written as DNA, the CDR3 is TGTGCCAGCAGCGTAGCGGGAGCAGGCACAGATACGCAGTATTTT. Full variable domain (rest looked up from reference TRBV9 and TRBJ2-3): DSGVTQTPKHLITATGQRVTLRCSPRSGDLSVYWYQQSLDQGLQFLIQYYNGEERAKGNILERFSAQQFPDLHSELNLSSLELGDSALYFCASSVAGAGTDTQYFGPGTRLTVL.

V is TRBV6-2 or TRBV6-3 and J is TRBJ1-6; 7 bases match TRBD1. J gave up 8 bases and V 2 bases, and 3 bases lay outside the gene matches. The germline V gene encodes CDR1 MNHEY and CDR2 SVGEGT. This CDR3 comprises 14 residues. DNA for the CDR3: TGTGCCAGCAGTTACCAAGGGGGCCATTCACCCCTCCACTTT. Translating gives CASSYQGGHSPLHF.

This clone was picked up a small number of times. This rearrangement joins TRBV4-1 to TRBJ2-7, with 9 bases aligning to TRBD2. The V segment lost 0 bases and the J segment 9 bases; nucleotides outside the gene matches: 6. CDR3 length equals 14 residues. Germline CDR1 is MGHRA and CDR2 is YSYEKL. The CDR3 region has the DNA TGCGCCAGCAGCCAAGATCGGGAGCGGGAGGTGCAGTACTTC. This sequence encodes CASSQDREREVQYF.

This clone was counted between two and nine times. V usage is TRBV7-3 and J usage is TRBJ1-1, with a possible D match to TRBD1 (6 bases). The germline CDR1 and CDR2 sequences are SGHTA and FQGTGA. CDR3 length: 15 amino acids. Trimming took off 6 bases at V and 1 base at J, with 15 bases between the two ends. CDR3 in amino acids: CASSLSGTQNTEAFF. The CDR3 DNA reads TGTGCCAGCAGTCTCTCCGGGACACAGAACACTGAAGCTTTCTTT.

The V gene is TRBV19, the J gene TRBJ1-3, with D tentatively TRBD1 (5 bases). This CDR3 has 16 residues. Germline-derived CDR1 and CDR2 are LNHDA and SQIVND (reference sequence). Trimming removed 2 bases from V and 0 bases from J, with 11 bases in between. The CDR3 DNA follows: TGTGCCAGTAGTATAAGAACAGGATCCTCTGGAAACACCATATATTTT. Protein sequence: CASSIRTGSSGNTIYF.

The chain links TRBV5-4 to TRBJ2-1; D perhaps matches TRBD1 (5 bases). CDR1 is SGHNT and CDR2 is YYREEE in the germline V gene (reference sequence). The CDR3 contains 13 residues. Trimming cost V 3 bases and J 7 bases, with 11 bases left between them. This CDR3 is CASSYLRVNEQFF. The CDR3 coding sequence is TGTGCCAGCAGCTACCTCAGGGTTAATGAGCAGTTCTTC.

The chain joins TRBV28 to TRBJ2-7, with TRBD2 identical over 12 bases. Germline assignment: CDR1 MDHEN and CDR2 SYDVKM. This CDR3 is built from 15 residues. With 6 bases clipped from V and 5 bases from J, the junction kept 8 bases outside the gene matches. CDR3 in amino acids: CASRTSGRGGNEQYF. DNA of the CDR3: TGTGCCAGCAGGACTAGCGGGAGAGGTGGAAACGAGCAGTACTTC.

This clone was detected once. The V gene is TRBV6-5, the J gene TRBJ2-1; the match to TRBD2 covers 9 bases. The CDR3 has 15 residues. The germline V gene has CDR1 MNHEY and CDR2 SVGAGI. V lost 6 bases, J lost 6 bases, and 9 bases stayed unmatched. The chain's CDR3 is CASRDTSGPSNEQFF. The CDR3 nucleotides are TGTGCCAGCAGAGATACTAGCGGGCCATCCAATGAGCAGTTCTTC.